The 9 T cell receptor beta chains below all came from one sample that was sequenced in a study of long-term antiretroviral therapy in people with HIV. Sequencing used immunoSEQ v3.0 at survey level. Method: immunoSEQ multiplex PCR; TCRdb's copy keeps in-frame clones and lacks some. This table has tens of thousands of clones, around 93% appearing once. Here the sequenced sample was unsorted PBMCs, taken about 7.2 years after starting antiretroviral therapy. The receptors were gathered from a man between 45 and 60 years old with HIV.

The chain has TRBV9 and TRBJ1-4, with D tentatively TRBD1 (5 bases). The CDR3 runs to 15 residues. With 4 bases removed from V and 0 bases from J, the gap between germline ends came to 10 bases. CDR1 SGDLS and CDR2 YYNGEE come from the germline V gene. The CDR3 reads CASSLRQSTNEKLFF. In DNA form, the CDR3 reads TGTGCCAGCAGCCTCCGACAGTCAACTAATGAAAAACTGTTTTTT.

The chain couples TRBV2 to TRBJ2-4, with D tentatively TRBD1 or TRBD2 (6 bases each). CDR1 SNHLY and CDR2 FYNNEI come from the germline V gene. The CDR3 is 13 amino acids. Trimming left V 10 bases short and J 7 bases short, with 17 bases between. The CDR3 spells CATKGGIGNIQYF. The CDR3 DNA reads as TGTGCCACCAAAGGGGGGATTGGGAACATTCAGTACTTC. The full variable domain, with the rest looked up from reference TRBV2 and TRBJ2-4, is EPEVTQTPSHQVTQMGQEVILRCVPISNHLYFYWYRQILGQKVEFLVSFYNNEISEKSEIFDDQFSVERPDGSNFTLKIRSTKLEDSAMYFCATKGGIGNIQYFGAGTRLSVL.

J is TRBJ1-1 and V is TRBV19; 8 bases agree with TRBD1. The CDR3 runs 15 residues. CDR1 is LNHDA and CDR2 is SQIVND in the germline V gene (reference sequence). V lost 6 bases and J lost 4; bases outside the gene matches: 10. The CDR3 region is CASRDRVGELTEAFF. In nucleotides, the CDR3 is TGTGCCAGTAGGGACAGGGTCGGGGAACTCACTGAAGCTTTCTTT.

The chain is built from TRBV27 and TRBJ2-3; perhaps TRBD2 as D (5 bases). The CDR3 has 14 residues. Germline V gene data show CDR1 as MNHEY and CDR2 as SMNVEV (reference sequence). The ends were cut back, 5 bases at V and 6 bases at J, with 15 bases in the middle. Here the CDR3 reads CASSQKPGGDTQYF. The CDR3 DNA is TGTGCCAGCAGTCAAAAGCCGGGCGGGGATACGCAGTATTTT.

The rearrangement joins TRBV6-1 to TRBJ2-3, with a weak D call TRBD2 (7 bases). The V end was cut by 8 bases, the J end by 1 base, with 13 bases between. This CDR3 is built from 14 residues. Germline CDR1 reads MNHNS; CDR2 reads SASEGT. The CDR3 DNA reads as TGTGCCAGCCGTCGAGGGGGGGGCACAGATACGCAGTATTTT. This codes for CASRRGGGTDTQYF.

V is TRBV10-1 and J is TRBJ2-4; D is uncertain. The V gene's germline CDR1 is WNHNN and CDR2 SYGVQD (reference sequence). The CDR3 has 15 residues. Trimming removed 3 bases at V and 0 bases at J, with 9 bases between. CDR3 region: CASSDGPGAKNIQYF. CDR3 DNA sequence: TGCGCCAGCAGTGACGGGCCGGGAGCCAAAAACATTCAGTACTTC.

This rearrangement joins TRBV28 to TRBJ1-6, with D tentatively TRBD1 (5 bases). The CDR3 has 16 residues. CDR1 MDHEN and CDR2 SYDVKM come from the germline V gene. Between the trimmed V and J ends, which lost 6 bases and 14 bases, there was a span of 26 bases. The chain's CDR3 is CASRLPGGTEVGALHF. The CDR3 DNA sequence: TGTGCCAGCAGACTCCCCGGAGGGACGGAGGTAGGGGCCCTCCACTTT.

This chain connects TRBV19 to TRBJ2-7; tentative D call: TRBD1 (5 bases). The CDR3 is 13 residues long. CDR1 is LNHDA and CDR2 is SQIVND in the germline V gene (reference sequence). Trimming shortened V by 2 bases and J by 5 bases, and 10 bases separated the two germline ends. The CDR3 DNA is TGTGCCAGTAGTATACTTAGGGGCCACGAGCAGTACTTC. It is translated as CASSILRGHEQYF.

The CDR3 is CASSSSGGLTDTQYF. The CDR3 DNA follows: TGTGCCAGCTCATCTTCGGGGGGGCTCACAGATACGCAGTATTTT. The genes are TRBV18 and TRBJ2-3; 8 bases are a match to TRBD2. V lost 5 bases to trimming and J lost 2 bases; unmatched junction nucleotides: 6. The CDR3 runs to 15 residues. Per the germline V gene, CDR1 is KGHSH and CDR2 is LQKENI.